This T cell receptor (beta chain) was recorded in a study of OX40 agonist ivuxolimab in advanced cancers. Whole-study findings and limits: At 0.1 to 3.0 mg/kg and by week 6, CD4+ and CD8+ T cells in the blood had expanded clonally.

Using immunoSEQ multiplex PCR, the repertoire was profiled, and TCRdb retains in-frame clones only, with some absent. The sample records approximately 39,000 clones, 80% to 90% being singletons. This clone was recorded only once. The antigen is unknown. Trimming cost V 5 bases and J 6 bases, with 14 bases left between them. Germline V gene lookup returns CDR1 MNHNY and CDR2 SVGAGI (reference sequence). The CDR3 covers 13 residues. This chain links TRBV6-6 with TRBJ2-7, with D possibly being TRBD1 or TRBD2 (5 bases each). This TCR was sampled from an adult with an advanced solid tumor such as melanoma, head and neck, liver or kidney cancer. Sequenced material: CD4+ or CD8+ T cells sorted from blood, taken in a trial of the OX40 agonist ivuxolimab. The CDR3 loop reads CASSMDGAREQYF. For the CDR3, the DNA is TGTGCCAGCAGTATGGACGGGGCTCGCGAGCAGTACTTC.